The sequence of this T cell receptor (beta chain) was determined in a study of cytomegalovirus exposure and HLA in healthy donors. As for the study in general: There were 90 million to 130 million unique TCR beta sequences, drawn from roughly 200 million T cells, in an earlier analysis.

The primer mix had 60 Vbeta and 13 Jbeta primers. The data were produced by immunoSEQ multiplex PCR, yet TCRdb's version contains in-frame clones alone and is incomplete. The sample consists of 100,000 or so clones, just over 75% of them appearing once. Trimming stripped 7 bases from V and 4 bases from J, with 13 bases between. There are 13 residues in the CDR3. Germline V lookup: CDR1 SNHLY, CDR2 FYNNEI. Sequenced input: PBMCs. The rearrangement uses TRBV2 and TRBJ1-1; D uncertain. This sequence was found in a man aged 35 to 55 in good health and CMV-seropositive. This chain's CDR3 is CASNFAGATEAFF. The DNA for the CDR3 is TGTGCCAGCAATTTTGCAGGTGCCACTGAAGCTTTCTTT.